This TCR beta chain derives from a study of OX40 agonist ivuxolimab in advanced cancers. Sequencing was performed with immunoSEQ multiplex PCR; in TCRdb, only in-frame clones are kept and a portion is missing. The sample has 79,000 or so clones, 85% seen once. The sequences come from CD4+ or CD8+ T cells sorted from blood, collected in a trial of the OX40 agonist ivuxolimab. The clonotype comes from an adult with an advanced solid tumor such as melanoma, head and neck, liver or kidney cancer.

The CDR3 spells CASSPDGTNYGYTF. The CDR3 nucleotides read TGTGCCAGCAGTCCCGACGGTACTAACTATGGCTACACCTTC. The chain is built from TRBV6-4 and TRBJ1-2; no clear D gene. CDR3 length: 14 amino acids. The ends were cut back, 5 bases at V and 0 bases at J, with 10 bases in the middle. Germline V gene lookup returns CDR1 MRHNA and CDR2 SNTAGT.